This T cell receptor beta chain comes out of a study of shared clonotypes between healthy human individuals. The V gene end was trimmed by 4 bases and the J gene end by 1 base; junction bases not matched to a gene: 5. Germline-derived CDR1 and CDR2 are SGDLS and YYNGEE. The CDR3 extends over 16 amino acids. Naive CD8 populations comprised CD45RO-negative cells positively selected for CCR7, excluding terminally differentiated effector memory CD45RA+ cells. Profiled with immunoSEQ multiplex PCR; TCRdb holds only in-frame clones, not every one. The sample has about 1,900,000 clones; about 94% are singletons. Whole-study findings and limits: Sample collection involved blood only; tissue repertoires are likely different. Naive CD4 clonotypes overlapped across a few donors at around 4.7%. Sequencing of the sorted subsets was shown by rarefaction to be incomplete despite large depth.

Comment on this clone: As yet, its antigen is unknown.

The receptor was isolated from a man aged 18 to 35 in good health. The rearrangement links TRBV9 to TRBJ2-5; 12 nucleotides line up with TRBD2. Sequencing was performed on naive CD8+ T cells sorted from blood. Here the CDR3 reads CASSLGLAGTQETQYF. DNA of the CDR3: TGTGCCAGCAGCCTTGGACTAGCGGGGACCCAAGAGACCCAGTACTTC.